One sample yielded the 17 T cell receptor beta chains listed below, sequenced in a study of shared clonotypes between healthy human individuals. CD45RO-negative, CCR7-positively selected cells formed the naive CD8 fraction, excluding terminally differentiated effector memory CD45RA+ cells. TCRdb's copy holds only in-frame clones and misses some; the assay was immunoSEQ multiplex PCR. The sample lists a few hundred thousand clones; roughly 95% were seen once. Sequenced material: naive CD8+ T cells sorted from blood. These receptors originate from a woman aged 30 to 39 in good health.

The chain carries TRBV5-4 and TRBJ2-2; D is unresolved. The CDR3 covers 15 residues. Germline V gives CDR1 SGHNT, CDR2 YYREEE (reference sequence). V was pared by 0 bases and J by 6 bases, with 12 bases between. The CDR3 sequence is CASSLVGPGAGELFF. In DNA form, the CDR3 reads TGTGCCAGCAGCTTGGTTGGTCCGGGCGCCGGGGAGCTGTTTTTT.

The gene calls are TRBV20-1 and TRBJ1-1, with D unclear. CDR1 DFQATT and CDR2 SNEGSKA come from the germline V gene (reference sequence). There are 11 residues in the CDR3. Trimming pared 4 bases from V and 1 base from J, leaving 4 bases between. The CDR3 region is CSATANTEAFF. CDR3 nucleotide sequence: TGCAGTGCTACAGCGAACACTGAAGCTTTCTTT.

The chain uses TRBV28 and TRBJ2-7; D is unclear. Germline V gene sequence: CDR1 MDHEN, CDR2 SYDVKM. Trimming took off 5 bases at V and 3 bases at J, with 11 bases between the two ends. This CDR3 is built from 13 residues. The CDR3 DNA reads TGTGCCAGCAGTCCCCCAGTTGGCTACGAGCAGTACTTC. It codes for CASSPPVGYEQYF.

This chain connects TRBV5-8 to TRBJ2-7; no clear D. Germline lookup yields CDR1 SGHTS and CDR2 YDEGEE. Trimming removed 0 bases at V and 0 bases at J, with 10 bases between. CDR3 length: 15 amino acids. The DNA for the CDR3 is TGTGCCAGCAGCTTGGAACAGCAGACCTCCTACGAGCAGTACTTC. It is translated as CASSLEQQTSYEQYF.

This chain connects TRBV6-1 to TRBJ2-7; 13 nucleotides agree with TRBD2. The CDR3 loop spans 14 amino acids. J gave up 3 bases and V 7 bases, and 3 bases lay outside the gene matches. Germline V gives CDR1 MNHNS, CDR2 SASEGT. Here the CDR3 reads CASKGLAGIYEQYF. Written as DNA, the CDR3 is TGTGCCAGCAAGGGACTAGCGGGGATCTACGAGCAGTACTTC.

The V gene is TRBV6-6, the J gene TRBJ1-2, with D possibly TRBD1 on 5 matching bases. Germline-derived CDR1 and CDR2 are MNHNY and SVGAGI (reference sequence). V was trimmed by 4 bases and J by 1 base, leaving 13 bases between them. This CDR3 comprises 15 residues. CDR3 sequence (DNA): TGTGCCAGCAGTTCGACAGCCCCATTTAACTATGGCTACACCTTC. Translation gives CASSSTAPFNYGYTF.

This clone was seen only a few times. This chain uses TRBV28 with TRBJ2-1, with D perhaps TRBD2 (5 bases). Germline CDR1 and CDR2: MDHEN and SYDVKM. This CDR3 contains 13 residues. Trimming took 2 bases from V and 12 from J, leaving 14 bases between them. The CDR3 DNA follows: TGTGCCAGCAGTTTAGTAGGTAGGACTCTGCAGTTCTTC. It translates to CASSLVGRTLQFF.

This rearrangement joins TRBV28 to TRBJ2-7; D is uncertain. V was shortened by 3 bases and J by 5 bases, with 5 bases between the two germline ends. Germline CDR1 MDHEN, CDR2 SYDVKM. There are 11 residues in the CDR3. DNA for the CDR3: TGTGCCAGCAGTTTGGGGAACGAGCAGTACTTC. Amino acids: CASSLGNEQYF.

The chain links TRBV29-1 to TRBJ2-2; TRBD1 or TRBD2 may be the D gene (5 bases each). This CDR3 is 13 amino acids long. The ends were cut back, 7 bases at V and 0 bases at J, with 9 bases in the middle. Per the germline V gene, CDR1 is SQVTM and CDR2 is ANQGSEA. The CDR3 spells CSAWGTNTGELFF. The DNA for the CDR3 is TGCAGCGCCTGGGGGACGAACACCGGGGAGCTGTTTTTT.

The rearrangement links TRBV5-1 to TRBJ2-1, with 13 bases identical to TRBD2. The CDR3 totals 18 residues. The junction had 13 bases not matched to a gene; V was cut back by 4 bases and J by 6 bases. Germline CDR1 is SGHRS and CDR2 is YFSETQ. The CDR3 region is CASSPTMDTSGRANEQFF. The CDR3 region has the DNA TGCGCCAGCAGCCCAACGATGGATACTAGCGGGAGGGCCAATGAGCAGTTCTTC.

The chain carries TRBV7-9 and TRBJ1-2; no clear D gene. Germline CDR1 and CDR2: SEHNR and FQNEAQ (reference sequence). V lost 2 bases and J 4 bases, leaving 11 bases between the germline ends. The CDR3 consists of 14 residues. CDR3 coding DNA: TGTGCCAGCAGCTTATCAGTTACTGGCTATGGCTACACCTTC. It codes for CASSLSVTGYGYTF. The full variable domain, completed using reference TRBV7-9 and TRBJ1-2, is DTGVSQNPRHKITKRGQNVTFRCDPISEHNRLYWYRQTLGQGPEFLTYFQNEAQLEKSRLLSDRFSAERPKGSFSTLEIQRTEQGDSAMYLCASSLSVTGYGYTFGSGTRLTVV.

The chain combines TRBV5-1 with TRBJ2-2, with D perhaps matching TRBD1 (5 bases). Trimming left V 3 bases short and J 5 bases short, with 17 bases between. Germline loops: CDR1 SGHRS, CDR2 YFSETQ. This CDR3 contains 16 residues. This CDR3 is CASSSHQGFETGELFF. The CDR3, as DNA: TGCGCCAGCAGCTCGCACCAGGGCTTTGAGACCGGGGAGCTGTTTTTT.

This chain joins TRBV5-4 and TRBJ2-7, with 7 positions matching TRBD2. CDR3 size: 14 residues. V lost 2 bases, J lost 7 bases, and 9 bases stayed unmatched. Per germline, CDR1 SGHNT and CDR2 YYREEE (reference sequence). This CDR3 is CASSLGLAEGEQYF. The CDR3 nucleotides are TGTGCCAGCAGCTTAGGCCTAGCGGAGGGTGAGCAGTACTTC.

This chain uses TRBV23-1 with TRBJ2-1, with D hard to call. TRBV23-1 is known as an ORF, though its function is uncertain. This CDR3 comprises 13 residues. The CDR3 nucleotides read TGCGACTGGCCGACGTATTTTTCTAATGAGCAGTTCTTC. Translating gives CDWPTYFSNEQFF.

This sequence joins TRBV21-1 and TRBJ2-7; the D call of TRBD1 is as the table states it, not checked on the DNA. TRBV21-1 is listed as a pseudogene. The CDR3 is 18 residues long. CDR3 nucleotides: TGTGCCAGCAGCTCCACTCCGAACTCGACAGAAACCTCCTACGAGCAGTACTTC. This sequence encodes CASSSTPNSTETSYEQYF.

J is TRBJ1-4 and V is TRBV11-3; possible D gene TRBD1, 6 bases. Per germline, CDR1 SGHNT and CDR2 YENEEA. This CDR3 has 16 residues. The V end was cut by 4 bases, the J end by 7 bases, with 19 bases between. CDR3 region: CASSSSNREEGEKLFF. In DNA, the CDR3 is TGTGCCAGCAGCTCAAGCAACAGGGAAGAGGGTGAAAAACTGTTTTTT. Variable domain in full (rest from reference TRBV11-3 and TRBJ1-4): EAGVVQSPRYKIIEKKQPVAFWCNPISGHNTLYWYLQNLGQGPELLIRYENEEAVDDSQLPKDRFSAERLKGVDSTLKIQPAELGDSAVYLCASSSSNREEGEKLFFGSGTQLSVL.

The chain combines TRBV28 with TRBJ1-1; D is unresolved. The length of the CDR3 is 13 residues. V was trimmed by 3 bases and J by 0 bases, leaving 5 bases between them. Looked up from germline, CDR1 is MDHEN and CDR2 is SYDVKM. CDR3: CASSFVLNTEAFF. The CDR3 nucleotides read TGTGCCAGCAGTTTTGTTTTGAACACTGAAGCTTTCTTT.